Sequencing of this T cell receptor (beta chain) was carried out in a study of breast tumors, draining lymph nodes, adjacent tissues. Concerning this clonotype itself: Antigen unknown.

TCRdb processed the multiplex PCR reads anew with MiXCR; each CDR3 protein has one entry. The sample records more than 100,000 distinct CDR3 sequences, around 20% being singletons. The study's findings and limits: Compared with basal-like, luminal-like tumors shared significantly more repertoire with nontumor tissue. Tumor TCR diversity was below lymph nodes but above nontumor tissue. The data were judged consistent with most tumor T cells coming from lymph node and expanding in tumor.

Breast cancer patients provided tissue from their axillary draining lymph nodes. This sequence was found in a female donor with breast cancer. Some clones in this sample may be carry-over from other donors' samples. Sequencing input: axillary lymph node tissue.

The CDR3 sequence is CAWSVISQTGYTF. Here the CDR3 DNA reads TGTGCCTGGAGTGTAATCTCGCAGACTGGCTACACCTTC. V gene TRBV30 combines with J gene TRBJ1-2, with D unresolved. Germline values: CDR1 GTSNPN, CDR2 SVGIG (reference sequence). This CDR3 is built from 13 residues. V shed 0 bases and J shed 7 bases, with 12 bases lying between them.